Presented here are 10 T cell receptor beta chains from one specimen sequenced in a study of T cell repertoires in cytomegalovirus infection. TCRdb reprocessed the reads via MiXCR and lists one record per CDR3 protein. The sample has hundreds of thousands of distinct CDR3 sequences, 11% seen once. The sequenced sample consisted of PBMCs. These receptors all come from a human donor in good health (CMV status not recorded). Some clones in this sample may be carry-over from other donors' samples.

The chain couples TRBV20-1 to TRBJ2-3; no reliable D call. CDR1 DFQATT and CDR2 SNEGSKA come from the germline V gene (reference sequence). The CDR3 runs 10 residues. The V end lost 6 bases, the J end lost 7 bases, and 8 bases lay between the germline ends. CDR3 sequence (DNA): TGCAGTGCCCACTATCATACGCAGTATTTT. Translation: CSAHYHTQYF.

About this clonotype itself: One junction end does not reproduce the germline sequence, and a read error may be involved. V gene TRBV18 combines with J gene TRBJ1-5; D is undetermined. This CDR3 has 14 amino acids. Germline V CDR1 and CDR2: KGHSH, LQKENI. CDR3 coding DNA: TGTGTCAGCTCGGAGTTGGATAGCAATCAGCCCCAGCATTTT. Its protein product is CVSSELDSNQPQHF.

This clonotype was observed a single time. This may stem from a read error, because a much larger clone lies one nucleotide away. The rearrangement uses TRBV7-8 and TRBJ2-3, with 12 bases fitting TRBD2. Germline trimming cut 5 bases from V and 1 base from J; bases unmatched to any gene: 13. Germline V gene sequence: CDR1 SGHVS, CDR2 FQNEAQ. The CDR3 has 19 residues. CDR3 DNA sequence: TGTGCCAGCAGCCCTAGACTAGCGGGGGACCAGACCCGCACAGATACGCAGTATTTT. Its protein is CASSPRLAGDQTRTDTQYF.

This sequence joins TRBV12-3 or TRBV12-4 and TRBJ1-1; D remains unclear. V lost 5 bases to trimming and J lost 0 bases, with 10 bases between them. The CDR3 is 14 amino acids. CDR3 sequence reads: CASSPPGVNTEAFF. In nucleotides, the CDR3 is TGTGCCAGCAGTCCTCCGGGCGTGAACACTGAAGCTTTCTTT.

In regard to this clonotype: An end of the junction does not agree with germline; a read error may underlie this. The chain joins TRBV18 to TRBJ2-1, with TRBD2 matching over 9 bases. This CDR3 contains 14 residues. Germline V gene lookup returns CDR1 KGHSH and CDR2 LQKENI. The CDR3 reads CAGSLAGLDNEQFF. CDR3 in DNA: TGTGCCGGCTCACTAGCGGGCCTCGACAATGAGCAGTTCTTC.

The rearrangement joins TRBV19 to TRBJ1-3; a weak D match, TRBD1 (5 bases). The germline CDR1 and CDR2 sequences are LNHDA and SQIVND (reference sequence). V lost 6 bases to trimming and J lost 4 bases, with 16 bases between them. This CDR3 has 15 residues. The CDR3 region has the DNA TGTGCCAGTAGGACCTTGGGAGGGGACGGAAACACCATATATTTT. Residues: CASRTLGGDGNTIYF. Based on the CDR3 plus reference TRBV19 and TRBJ1-3, the full variable domain is DGGITQSPKYLFRKEGQNVTLSCEQNLNHDAMYWYRQDPGQGLRLIYYSQIVNDFQKGDIAEGYSVSREKKESFPLTVTSAQKNPTAFYLCASRTLGGDGNTIYFGEGSWLTVV.

Many counts were recorded for this clonotype. This chain connects TRBV20-1 to TRBJ2-7, with D possibly being TRBD2 (5 bases). The CDR3 contains 13 residues. The germline gives CDR1 DFQATT, CDR2 SNEGSKA (reference sequence). With 3 bases removed from V and 4 bases from J, the gap between germline ends came to 13 bases. The CDR3 is CSASGIKLYEQYF. The CDR3 nucleotides read TGCAGTGCTAGCGGGATAAAACTTTACGAGCAGTACTTC.

This clonotype appeared many times. The J gene is TRBJ1-4, the V gene TRBV2, with a tentative D call TRBD1 (5 bases). The CDR3 runs 16 residues. Trimming took 3 bases from V and 2 from J, leaving 13 bases between them. The germline CDR1 and CDR2 sequences are SNHLY and FYNNEI. This CDR3 is CASSEERGATNEKLFF. Here the CDR3 DNA reads TGTGCCAGCAGTGAGGAAAGAGGGGCGACTAATGAAAAACTGTTTTTT.

The table lists this clonotype with a few counts. V is TRBV28 and J is TRBJ1-1; no definite D call. The CDR3 runs 13 residues. The V and J ends lost 9 bases and 1 base respectively, with 12 bases between them. Germline loops: CDR1 MDHEN, CDR2 SYDVKM. CDR3 protein: CASRFEGNTEAFF. The CDR3 DNA reads as TGTGCCAGTAGATTCGAGGGGAACACTGAAGCTTTCTTT.

The chain joins TRBV19 to TRBJ1-1; D gene unclear. There are 13 residues in the CDR3. The V gene's germline CDR1 is LNHDA and CDR2 SQIVND (reference sequence). V lost 8 bases and J lost 1, with 11 bases in between. The CDR3 DNA reads TGTGCCAGTTTACGAGCGGGGAACACTGAAGCTTTCTTT. Its protein product is CASLRAGNTEAFF.